This entry features one T cell receptor beta chain sequence. Extractions gave at least 5.5 micrograms of total RNA per sample. The CDR3 contains 16 residues. Deletions cut 4 bases from V and 4 bases from J, with 19 bases between. Germline CDR1 is MDHEN and CDR2 is SYDVKM. It was with a sample-barcoded 5' primer and a J-beta primer mix that a second PCR of roughly 6 to 12 cycles was run. Each cDNA molecule, via a template-switch adaptor with 12 random nucleotides, was tagged. TCRdb itself ran the 5' RACE reads through MiXCR, one entry per CDR3 protein. Found here are about 830,000 distinct CDR3 sequences, around 62% of them singletons; the top ten hold 28%. The data stem from a study of blood T cells in healthy people across ages.

This chain joins TRBV28 and TRBJ1-2; no reliable D call. The TCR comes from a young man in good health. The specimen sequenced was blood. CDR3 coding DNA: TGTGCCAGCAGTTACCCCGGGAGTCTGAAGGGCTATGGCTACACCTTC. It yields the protein CASSYPGSLKGYGYTF.